These T cell receptor beta chains were read from a single sample in a study of blood T cell repertoires in COVID-19. The repertoire was sequenced with immunoSEQ multiplex PCR; TCRdb's copy has only in-frame clones and lacks some. The sample includes 150,000 or so clones, around 84% of them seen just once. Sequences were obtained from PBMCs or T cells enriched from blood (not recorded which). These receptors were taken from a man in his forties who had recovered from COVID-19. The CDR3 runs from the conserved cysteine through the conserved F or W. D genes are given only for firm matches. Size is omitted from some rows. Given values are once, few, many or a class for expanded clones.

D gene,J gene,V gene,clone size,CDR3 protein,CDR3 DNA
TRBD2,TRBJ2-1,TRBV9,-,CASSVGASGGTDNEQFF,TGTGCCAGCAGCGTAGGTGCTAGCGGGGGGACCGACAATGAGCAGTTCTTC
-,TRBJ2-3,TRBV24-1,-,CATSDFKASGLGTQYF,TGTGCCACCAGTGATTTTAAGGCCTCAGGATTAGGTACGCAGTATTTT
-,TRBJ2-5,TRBV7-6,-,CASSRNRVGETQYF,TGTGCCAGCAGCCGTAACAGGGTAGGAGAGACCCAGTACTTC
-,TRBJ1-1,TRBV6-6,-,CASSYVMNTEAFF,TGTGCCAGCAGTTACGTCATGAACACTGAAGCTTTCTTT
TRBD1,TRBJ1-5,TRBV12-5,few,CASGLPGSGQPNQPQHF,TGTGCTAGTGGTTTGCCGGGGTCGGGACAGCCCAATCAGCCCCAGCATTTT
-,TRBJ1-4,TRBV6-5,-,CASSYSGHENEKLFF,TGTGCCAGCAGTTACTCGGGACATGAGAATGAAAAACTGTTTTTT
-,TRBJ2-2,TRBV30,few,CACKKTGELFF,TGTGCCTGTAAAAAAACCGGGGAGCTGTTTTTT
TRBD1,TRBJ2-1,TRBV11-2,-,CASSRQGATNNEQFF,TGTGCCAGCAGCCGACAGGGGGCGACAAACAATGAGCAGTTCTTC
TRBD1,TRBJ2-2,TRBV9,-,CASQQGALSTGELFF,TGTGCCAGCCAACAGGGGGCGCTTAGCACCGGGGAGCTGTTTTTT
TRBD1,TRBJ1-2,TRBV6-5,-,CASSSPGQGSGYTF,TGTGCCAGCAGTAGTCCGGGACAGGGGAGTGGCTACACCTTC
TRBD2,TRBJ2-1,TRBV18,-,CASSSSLSRGGYNEQFF,TGTGCCAGCTCATCTTCCCTCTCGCGGGGGGGGTACAATGAGCAGTTCTTC
TRBD1,TRBJ2-2,TRBV6-6,-,CASSKNRGTNTGELFF,TGTGCCAGCAGTAAGAACAGGGGGACAAACACCGGGGAGCTGTTTTTT
-,TRBJ2-5,TRBV2,-,CASRIRPYQETQYF,TGTGCCAGCAGAATCAGGCCGTACCAAGAGACCCAGTACTTC
-,TRBJ1-3,TRBV5-1,-,CASSYGGAGNTIYF,TGCGCCAGCAGCTATGGGGGGGCTGGAAACACCATATATTTT
-,TRBJ1-1,TRBV3-1/TRBV3-2,-,CASSLGGGNTEAFF,TGTGCCAGCAGCCTGGGCGGGGGGAACACTGAAGCTTTCTTT
-,TRBJ1-2,TRBV7-9,-,CASRGQSFSGYTF,TGTGCCAGCAGAGGACAGAGTTTTTCCGGCTACACCTTC
-,TRBJ2-6,TRBV5-6,-,CASSYLRGGSTGANVLTF,TGTGCCAGCAGCTACCTGAGGGGGGGCTCAACTGGGGCCAACGTCCTGACTTTC
-,TRBJ1-3,TRBV11-2,-,CASSLHGGNTIYF,TGTGCCAGCAGCTTACACGGTGGAAACACCATATATTTT
TRBD1,TRBJ1-2,TRBV11-1,-,CASSPGQDAYGYTF,TGTGCCAGCAGCCCGGGACAGGATGCGTATGGCTACACCTTC
-,TRBJ2-5,TRBV5-6,-,CASSLGAATETQYF,TGTGCCAGCAGCTTGGGTGCAGCGACTGAGACCCAGTACTTC
-,TRBJ1-4,TRBV6-5,-,CASSPAEGANEKLFF,TGTGCCAGCAGCCCCGCCGAGGGGGCTAATGAAAAACTGTTTTTT
-,TRBJ1-6,TRBV9,-,CASAAAGRTDSPLHF,TGTGCCAGCGCGGCGGCGGGCCGGACCGATTCACCCCTCCACTTT
-,TRBJ1-1,TRBV12-5,once,CASGLGSGEAFF,TGTGCTAGTGGTTTGGGATCCGGTGAAGCTTTCTTT
TRBD1,TRBJ2-6,TRBV24-1,-,CATSDLRLDRTGPIGANVLTF,TGTGCCACCAGTGATTTGCGTCTTGATAGGACAGGGCCCATAGGGGCCAACGTCCTGACTTTC
TRBD1,TRBJ1-1,TRBV11-2,-,CASSLNPRGQNEAFF,TGTGCCAGCAGCTTAAACCCCAGGGGGCAGAATGAAGCTTTCTTT
-,TRBJ1-6,TRBV19,-,CASSIDPRQTYNSPLHF,TGTGCCAGTAGTATAGACCCCCGACAGACCTATAATTCACCCCTCCACTTT
-,TRBJ2-5,TRBV5-6,-,CASSGDRKETQYF,TGTGCCAGCAGCGGCGACAGGAAGGAGACCCAGTACTTC
-,TRBJ2-5,TRBV1,-,CTSSQLTLRLAGGPRVGLETQYF,TGCACCAGCAGCCAACTCACCCTTCGACTAGCGGGGGGGCCGAGGGTAGGTTTAGAGACCCAGTACTTC
TRBD1,TRBJ1-5,TRBV30,-,CAWSETGSSQPQHF,TGTGCCTGGAGTGAGACAGGGAGTAGTCAGCCCCAGCATTTT
TRBD1,TRBJ2-5,TRBV5-1,-,CASSTGTGRRETQYF,TGCGCCAGCAGCACTGGGACAGGGAGACGGGAGACCCAGTACTTC
TRBD1,TRBJ1-5,TRBV6-5,-,CASSSLRQGARQPQHF,TGTGCCAGCAGTTCTCTTCGACAGGGGGCGCGGCAGCCCCAGCATTTT
-,TRBJ1-2,TRBV2,-,CASSLDRLANYGYTF,TGTGCCAGCAGTCTGGACAGATTAGCTAACTATGGCTACACCTTC
TRBD2,TRBJ2-7,TRBV11-3,-,CASSLDRTGTRPYEQYF,TGTGCCAGCAGCTTAGATCGGACCGGGACTAGGCCCTACGAGCAGTACTTC
-,TRBJ1-4,TRBV2,once,CASSEVTRVGNEKLFF,TGTGCCAGCAGTGAAGTGACGAGGGTTGGTAATGAAAAACTGTTTTTT
TRBD2,TRBJ2-7,TRBV6-5,-,CASSISLGRANEQYF,TGTGCCAGCAGCATAAGCTTGGGGAGGGCCAACGAGCAGTACTTC
-,TRBJ1-1,TRBV2,once,CASYTGMNTEAFF,TGTGCCAGTTATACCGGGATGAACACTGAAGCTTTCTTT
-,TRBJ1-2,TRBV2,-,CASSEEKGRAIGYTF,TGTGCCAGCAGTGAAGAAAAGGGGAGGGCCATAGGCTACACCTTC
TRBD1,TRBJ1-1,TRBV2,-,CASSARGQGTEAFF,TGTGCCAGCAGTGCTAGGGGGCAGGGCACTGAAGCTTTCTTT
-,TRBJ1-2,TRBV27,-,CASSLWGGYGYTF,TGTGCCAGCAGTTTATGGGGCGGCTATGGCTACACCTTC
TRBD2,TRBJ2-1,TRBV3-1/TRBV3-2,few,CASSQDGGYYNEQFF,TGTGCCAGCAGCCAAGACGGGGGGTACTACAATGAGCAGTTCTTC
TRBD2,TRBJ2-2,TRBV15,-,CATSTGTSGALTGELFF,TGTGCCACCAGCACCGGGACTAGCGGGGCACTCACCGGGGAGCTGTTTTTT
-,TRBJ2-1,TRBV3-1/TRBV3-2,-,CASSQDPRIPYNEQFF,TGTGCCAGCAGCCAAGATCCCAGGATCCCCTACAATGAGCAGTTCTTC
-,TRBJ1-5,TRBV28,few,CAIGRSNQPQHF,TGTGCCATTGGTCGGAGCAATCAGCCCCAGCATTTT
TRBD1,TRBJ2-1,TRBV5-1,-,CASSTGWDRDYNEQFF,TGCGCCAGCAGCACGGGTTGGGACAGGGACTACAATGAGCAGTTCTTC
-,TRBJ2-2,TRBV21-1,-,CASSKRYCSTGELFF,TGTGCCAGCAGCAAACGGTATTGTAGCACCGGGGAGCTGTTTTTT
-,TRBJ2-5,TRBV7-9,-,CASSLRTEETQYF,TGTGCCAGCAGCTTACGGACAGAAGAGACCCAGTACTTC
-,TRBJ2-1,TRBV7-2,-,CASSLGAIYNEQFF,TGTGCCAGCAGCTTAGGGGCTATCTACAATGAGCAGTTCTTC
-,TRBJ2-7,TRBV9,-,CASSVGLGGHEQYF,TGTGCCAGCAGCGTAGGATTGGGAGGACACGAGCAGTACTTC
TRBD1,TRBJ1-5,TRBV2,once,CASSREEGAAGLQPQHF,TGTGCCAGCAGTCGGGAAGAGGGGGCGGCAGGGCTTCAGCCCCAGCATTTT
-,TRBJ1-1,TRBV7-9,-,CASSLRGDTEAFF,TGTGCCAGCAGCTTGCGCGGAGACACTGAAGCTTTCTTT
TRBD1,TRBJ1-1,TRBV5-1,-,CASSFQGAEAFF,TGCGCCAGCAGCTTCCAGGGGGCTGAAGCTTTCTTT
TRBD1,TRBJ2-2,TRBV28,-,CASSSQGAGSGELFF,TGTGCCAGCAGTTCCCAGGGGGCGGGCTCCGGGGAGCTGTTTTTT
TRBD1,TRBJ2-2,TRBV6-5,-,CASSLDRSTGELFF,TGTGCCAGCAGCCTGGACAGGTCCACCGGGGAGCTGTTTTTT
TRBD2,TRBJ2-3,TRBV4-1,-,CASTGTSGGRTDTQYF,TGCGCCAGCACCGGGACTAGCGGGGGACGCACAGATACGCAGTATTTT